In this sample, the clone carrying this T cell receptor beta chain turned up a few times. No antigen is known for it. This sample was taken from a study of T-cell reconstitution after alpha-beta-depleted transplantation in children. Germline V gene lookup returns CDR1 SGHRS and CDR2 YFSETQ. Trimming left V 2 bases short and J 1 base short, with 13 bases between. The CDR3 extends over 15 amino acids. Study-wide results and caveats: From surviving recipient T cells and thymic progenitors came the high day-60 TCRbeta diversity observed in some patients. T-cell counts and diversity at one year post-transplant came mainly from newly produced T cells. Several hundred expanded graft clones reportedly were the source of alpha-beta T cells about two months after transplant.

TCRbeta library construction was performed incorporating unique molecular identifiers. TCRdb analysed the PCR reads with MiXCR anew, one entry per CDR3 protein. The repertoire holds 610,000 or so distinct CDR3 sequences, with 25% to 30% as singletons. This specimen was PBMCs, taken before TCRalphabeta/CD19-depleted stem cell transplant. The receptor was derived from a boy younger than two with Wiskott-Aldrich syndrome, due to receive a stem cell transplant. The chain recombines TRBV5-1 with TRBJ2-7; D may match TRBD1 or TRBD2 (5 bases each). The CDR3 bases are TGCGCCAGCAGCTTAGGGACCACGGGTTCCTACGAGCAGTACTTC. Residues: CASSLGTTGSYEQYF.